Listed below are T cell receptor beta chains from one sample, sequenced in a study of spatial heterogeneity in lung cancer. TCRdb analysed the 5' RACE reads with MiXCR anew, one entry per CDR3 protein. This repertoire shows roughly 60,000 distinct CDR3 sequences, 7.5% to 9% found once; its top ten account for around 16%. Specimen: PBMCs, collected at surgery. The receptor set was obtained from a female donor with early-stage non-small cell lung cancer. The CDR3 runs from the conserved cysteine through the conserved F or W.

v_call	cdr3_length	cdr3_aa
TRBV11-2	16	CASSAPRTSGYNEQFF
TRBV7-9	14	CASSITGGGETQYF
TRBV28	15	CASNLGGGLGREQFF
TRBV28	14	CASSGGEAKNIQYF
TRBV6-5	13	CARARTDTGELFF
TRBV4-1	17	CASSPLLGGEGYNEQFF
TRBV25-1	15	CASSDRSDWTTEAFF
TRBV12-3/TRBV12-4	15	CASSLGRGSYNEQFF
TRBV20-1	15	CSARRPSASYNEQFF
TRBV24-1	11	CATTGEVSEYF
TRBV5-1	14	CASSLLSGEETQYF
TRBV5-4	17	CASSFGTGVAGANVLTF
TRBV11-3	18	CASSLDRWSGTDTGELFF
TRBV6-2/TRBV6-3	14	CASSYVQIADTQYF
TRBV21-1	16	CASSKALWGYPYEQYF
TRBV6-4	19	CATTQGKMTVALSGNTIYF
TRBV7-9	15	CASSLVLGQGPGYTF
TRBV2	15	CASSERLAGGNEQFF
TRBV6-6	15	CASSSGQVSTDTQYF
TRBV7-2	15	CASSLDSPNNSPLHF
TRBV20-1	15	CSARDGVASSYEQYF
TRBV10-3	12	CAISGTEETQYF
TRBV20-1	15	CSANSGTESNQPQHF
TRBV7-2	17	CASSPGDLAADVDTQYF
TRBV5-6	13	CASSFSSQETQYF
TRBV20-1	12	CSDRTGDGGYTF
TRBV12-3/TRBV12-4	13	CASSLVMDRGAFF
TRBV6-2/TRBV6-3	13	CASKAGLHNEQFF
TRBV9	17	CASSERGGGEVLKTQYF
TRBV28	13	CVSIRGFGQPQHF
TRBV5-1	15	CASSLERGMNTEAFF
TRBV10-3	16	CAIGESNRDRENEQFF
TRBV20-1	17	CSARDLLAGGHGDTQYF
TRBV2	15	CASTSGPGYYNEQFF
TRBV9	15	CASSPQGIVDQPQHF
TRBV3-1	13	CASSQPGAYEQYF
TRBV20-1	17	CSARVGTSGRSGKTQYF
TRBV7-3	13	CASSLSPNYGYTF
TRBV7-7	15	CASSLVLAPRNEQFF
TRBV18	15	CASSLSGQTNTEAFF
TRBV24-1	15	CATSEDSAGDGGYTF
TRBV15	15	CATSRDAQGVEKLFF
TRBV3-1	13	CASSQDRVAEAFF
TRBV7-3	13	CASSLSATAEAFF
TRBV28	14	CASSPLISDTEAFF
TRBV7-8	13	CASSPPMTDTQYF
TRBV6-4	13	CASSDSDTDTQYF
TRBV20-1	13	CSARVGSRVEAFF
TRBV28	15	CASSIFPTMNTEAFF
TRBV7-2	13	CASSRGLTDTQYF
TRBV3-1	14	CASSPRLRTDTQYF
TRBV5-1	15	CASSPGQGRTDTQYF
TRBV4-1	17	CASSQIGRGRYQETQYF